A selection of T cell receptor beta chains follows, all from one sample in a study of T-cell reconstitution after alpha-beta-depleted transplantation in children. TCRdb re-called the PCR reads through MiXCR, storing one row per CDR3 protein. The repertoire holds around 600,000 distinct CDR3 sequences, with approximately 15% as singletons. The material sequenced was PBMCs from the stem cell graft donor, taken from the stem cell graft. The receptors were gathered from a human donor who donated a stem cell graft to a child with acute myeloid leukemia. The CDR3 runs from the conserved cysteine through the conserved F or W. A D gene is named only where the DNA matches it firmly. Not every row has a clone size; where given, it reads once, few, many or a size class.

CDR3 length	clone size	V gene	J gene	D gene	CDR3 protein	CDR3 DNA
16	NA	TRBV20-1	TRBJ2-2	NA	CSARAPPNANTGELFF	TGCAGTGCTAGAGCCCCGCCGAACGCGAACACCGGGGAGCTGTTTTTT
15	NA	TRBV2	TRBJ2-3	TRBD2	CASRELAGGPDTQYF	TGTGCCAGCAGAGAATTAGCGGGGGGGCCAGATACGCAGTATTTT
12	NA	TRBV3-1	TRBJ2-7	NA	CASSAKGGEQYF	TGTGCCAGCAGCGCAAAAGGAGGGGAGCAGTACTTC
14	NA	TRBV7-2	TRBJ1-5	NA	CASSLAGINQPQHF	TGTGCCAGCAGCTTAGCTGGAATCAATCAGCCCCAGCATTTT
15	many	TRBV7-2	TRBJ2-4	NA	CASSGAQGPKNIQYF	TGTGCCAGCAGCGGGGCCCAGGGTCCCAAAAACATTCAGTACTTC
14	many	TRBV7-2	TRBJ1-4	TRBD1	CASSTRTGDEKLFF	TGTGCCAGCAGCACCCGGACAGGGGATGAAAAACTGTTTTTT
18	NA	TRBV4-1	TRBJ2-3	TRBD2	CASSLLQGSSGGRDTQYF	TGCGCCAGCAGCCTCCTGCAGGGGTCCAGCGGGGGTCGCGATACGCAGTATTTT
17	many	TRBV20-1	TRBJ2-1	TRBD2	CSALSGRLAEAYNEQFF	TGCAGTGCTCTGTCTGGGCGGCTAGCGGAGGCCTACAATGAGCAGTTCTTC
19	NA	TRBV9	TRBJ2-2	NA	CASSVVPLQAGLYTGELFF	TGTGCCAGCAGCGTAGTTCCGCTCCAGGCAGGGCTTTACACCGGGGAGCTGTTTTTT
14	NA	TRBV15	TRBJ2-5	TRBD1	CATSQRQGQETQYF	TGTGCCACCAGCCAACGACAGGGGCAAGAGACCCAGTACTTC
16	many	TRBV20-1	TRBJ2-3	NA	CSAGGGLDLSTDTQYF	TGCAGTGCCGGGGGAGGACTGGACCTCTCCACAGATACGCAGTATTTT
13	NA	TRBV4-3	TRBJ2-1	NA	CASSPPGGYEQFF	TGCGCCAGCAGCCCCCCCGGCGGGTATGAGCAGTTCTTC
19	many	TRBV6-1	TRBJ1-6	TRBD1	CASSPRDRGISSYNSPLHF	TGTGCCAGCAGCCCCCGGGACAGGGGGATAAGCTCCTATAATTCACCCCTCCACTTT
15	many	TRBV27	TRBJ1-6	TRBD1	CASSLKGTGGSPLHF	TGTGCCAGCAGTCTAAAAGGGACAGGGGGCTCACCCCTCCACTTT
15	few	TRBV5-6	TRBJ2-3	TRBD2	CASSSPGLATDTQYF	TGTGCCAGCAGCTCACCGGGACTAGCTACAGATACGCAGTATTTT
18	NA	TRBV4-3	TRBJ2-3	NA	CASSQDLGGPLDTDTQYF	TGCGCCAGCAGCCAAGATCTCGGAGGGCCCCTCGACACAGATACGCAGTATTTT
15	many	TRBV15	TRBJ2-3	TRBD1	CATSRAGTGWNTQYF	TGTGCCACCAGCAGAGCCGGGACAGGGTGGAATACGCAGTATTTT
16	NA	TRBV7-2	TRBJ2-3	NA	CASSFDRGSSTDTQYF	TGTGCCAGCAGCTTCGATCGGGGGTCTAGCACAGATACGCAGTATTTT
10	few	TRBV7-9	TRBJ1-2	NA	CASSLVGYTF	TGTGCCAGCAGCTTAGTTGGCTACACCTTC
14	NA	TRBV19	TRBJ2-4	NA	CASTSQGLMGIQYF	TGTGCCAGTACCAGCCAGGGGCTCATGGGCATTCAGTACTTC
15	few	TRBV10-3	TRBJ2-5	TRBD1	CAISPGQSYQETQYF	TGTGCCATCAGTCCGGGACAGTCTTACCAAGAGACCCAGTACTTC
11	many	TRBV20-1	TRBJ2-7	NA	CSAELAHEQYF	TGCAGTGCTGAGCTAGCCCACGAGCAGTACTTC
14	few	TRBV9	TRBJ2-2	NA	CASTQGRGTGELFF	TGTGCCAGCACTCAGGGACGGGGCACCGGGGAGCTGTTTTTT
13	few	TRBV29-1	TRBJ1-1	NA	CSVVLWPREEAFF	TGCAGCGTTGTACTGTGGCCCAGGGAAGAAGCTTTCTTT
15	few	TRBV9	TRBJ1-2	TRBD1	CASSSSGTGYYGYTF	TGTGCCAGCAGCTCCTCCGGGACAGGGTACTATGGCTACACCTTC
16	many	TRBV5-1	TRBJ2-7	NA	CASSLRSGGVLYEQYF	TGCGCCAGCAGCTTGAGGTCCGGTGGGGTATTGTACGAGCAGTACTTC
13	many	TRBV29-1	TRBJ1-2	NA	CSVLELTNYGYTF	TGCAGCGTCTTAGAGTTAACTAACTATGGCTACACCTTC
14	NA	TRBV28	TRBJ2-3	NA	CASSFAGFSDTQYF	TGTGCCAGCAGTTTTGCGGGGTTTTCGGATACGCAGTATTTT
15	few	TRBV7-9	TRBJ2-2	NA	CASSLGGEATGELFF	TGTGCCAGCAGCTTAGGAGGGGAGGCTACCGGGGAGCTGTTTTTT
14	many	TRBV15	TRBJ1-2	NA	CATSTYSGSYGYTF	TGTGCCACCAGCACCTACTCCGGGTCCTATGGCTACACCTTC
16	few	TRBV6-1	TRBJ1-5	NA	CASRKTGTYSNQPQHF	TGTGCCAGCAGAAAGACAGGAACATATAGCAATCAGCCCCAGCATTTT
15	NA	TRBV5-1	TRBJ2-5	NA	CASSWGRDPRETQYF	TGCGCCAGCAGCTGGGGACGGGATCCGAGGGAGACCCAGTACTTC
15	few	TRBV7-2	TRBJ1-2	TRBD1	CASSFWTGGDYGYTF	TGTGCCAGCAGCTTTTGGACAGGGGGGGACTATGGCTACACCTTC
14	NA	TRBV7-9	TRBJ2-7	TRBD1	CAVIRDRGSYEQYF	TGTGCCGTTATCCGGGACAGGGGATCCTACGAGCAGTACTTC
15	NA	TRBV12-3/TRBV12-4	TRBJ2-3	NA	CASSFRQGSRDTQYF	TGTGCCAGCAGTTTCAGGCAGGGAAGTAGAGATACGCAGTATTTT
15	NA	TRBV30	TRBJ1-4	TRBD1	CAWSGWGQTNEKLFF	TGTGCCTGGAGTGGTTGGGGACAGACTAATGAAAAACTGTTTTTT
15	few	TRBV7-2	TRBJ1-5	NA	CASSFFGRGLGPQHF	TGTGCCAGCAGCTTTTTCGGCAGGGGACTCGGGCCCCAGCATTTT
18	NA	TRBV10-2	TRBJ1-1	TRBD1	CASGTGTGLEWSDTEAFF	TGCGCCAGCGGGACCGGGACAGGGCTCGAGTGGAGTGACACTGAAGCTTTCTTT
16	NA	TRBV12-3/TRBV12-4	TRBJ2-3	NA	CASSFGAGRSTDTQYF	TGTGCCAGCAGTTTCGGGGCGGGGAGAAGCACAGATACGCAGTATTTT
16	NA	TRBV9	TRBJ2-7	TRBD1	CASSGLSQGAFYEQYF	TGTGCCAGCAGCGGACTATCACAGGGGGCGTTCTACGAGCAGTACTTC
14	NA	TRBV4-3	TRBJ2-1	NA	CASSQELRGWEQFF	TGCGCCAGCAGCCAAGAATTGCGGGGTTGGGAGCAGTTCTTC
14	many	TRBV10-3	TRBJ2-2	NA	CAISERGNTGELFF	TGTGCCATCAGTGAGCGGGGGAACACCGGGGAGCTGTTTTTT
14	NA	TRBV18	TRBJ2-3	NA	CASSPGGGRDTQYF	TGTGCCAGCTCACCAGGAGGGGGCAGGGATACGCAGTATTTT
16	few	TRBV7-2	TRBJ2-1	NA	CASSFKGTLSYNEQFF	TGTGCCAGCAGCTTTAAGGGCACCCTGTCCTACAATGAGCAGTTCTTC